This is a list of T cell receptor beta chains from one sample in a study of PD-1 blockade in classical Hodgkin lymphoma. The repertoire was sequenced with immunoSEQ multiplex PCR; TCRdb's copy has only in-frame clones and lacks some. Among 50,000 to 65,000 clones listed, around nine tenths were seen once. Sequencing was performed on peripheral blood mononuclear cells (PBMCs), taken before the fourth cycle of nivolumab. These receptor sequences come from a human donor with classical Hodgkin lymphoma. Each CDR3 is given with its conserved first and last residue. The order of the fields is D gene, clone size, V gene, J gene, CDR3 protein, CDR3 DNA. D genes are given only for firm matches. Size values are once, few and many counts, or a class for expanded clones, and some rows have none.

D: .; size: .; V: TRBV5-1; J: TRBJ1-1; CDR3: CASSLNQGVEAFF; DNA: TGCGCCAGCAGCTTGAATCAGGGCGTTGAAGCTTTCTTT
D: .; size: .; V: TRBV6-6; J: TRBJ2-3; CDR3: CASSPSTDTQYF; DNA: TGTGCCAGTAGCCCCTCCACAGATACGCAGTATTTT
D: .; size: .; V: TRBV2; J: TRBJ2-1; CDR3: CASTLDRQEQFF; DNA: TGTGCCAGCACTCTCGACCGGCAAGAGCAGTTCTTC
D: .; size: .; V: TRBV4-1; J: TRBJ2-5; CDR3: CASSQRETQYF; DNA: TGCGCCAGCAGCCAGAGGGAGACCCAGTACTTC
D: .; size: once; V: TRBV28; J: TRBJ1-3; CDR3: CASSTQTELENTIYF; DNA: TGTGCCAGCAGTACCCAGACAGAGCTGGAAAACACCATATATTTT
D: .; size: .; V: TRBV11-2; J: TRBJ1-1; CDR3: CASSSDREFKSTEAFF; DNA: TGTGCCAGCAGCTCAGATCGGGAGTTTAAGAGCACTGAAGCTTTCTTT
D: .; size: .; V: TRBV19; J: TRBJ1-5; CDR3: CATTPAEGAWPQHF; DNA: TGTGCCACCACCCCGGCTGAGGGAGCTTGGCCCCAGCATTTT
D: .; size: .; V: TRBV9; J: TRBJ2-7; CDR3: CASSRDPRSSYEQYF; DNA: TGTGCCAGCAGCAGAGACCCTAGGAGCTCCTACGAGCAGTACTTC
D: TRBD2; size: .; V: TRBV4-2; J: TRBJ2-3; CDR3: CASSQDPAGGLNTQYF; DNA: TGTGCCAGCAGCCAAGACCCAGCGGGGGGGTTAAATACGCAGTATTTT
D: .; size: .; V: TRBV5-1; J: TRBJ1-1; CDR3: CASRNGPLNTEAFF; DNA: TGCGCCAGCAGGAACGGACCCCTGAACACTGAAGCTTTCTTT
D: .; size: .; V: TRBV30; J: TRBJ2-6; CDR3: CAWRPGANVLTF; DNA: TGTGCCTGGAGGCCCGGGGCCAACGTCCTGACTTTC
D: .; size: .; V: TRBV7-9; J: TRBJ1-1; CDR3: CASSLAAGGGTEAFF; DNA: TGTGCCAGCAGCTTAGCGGCCGGGGGAGGCACTGAAGCTTTCTTT
D: .; size: few; V: TRBV5-5; J: TRBJ2-1; CDR3: CASSLAGAEAPKFF; DNA: TGTGCCAGCAGCTTGGCCGGGGCGGAGGCCCCCAAGTTCTTC
D: .; size: .; V: TRBV7-7; J: TRBJ1-1; CDR3: CASSLDRNTEAFF; DNA: TGTGCCAGCAGCTTAGACAGGAACACTGAAGCTTTCTTT